Each of the 19 T cell receptor beta chains below was sequenced from the same sample in a study of cytomegalovirus exposure and HLA in healthy donors. 13 Jbeta primers and 60 Vbeta primers were used for the PCR. The method was immunoSEQ multiplex PCR; TCRdb's version includes in-frame clones alone and lacks a portion of them. The data hold around 130,000 clones, with about 80% observed a single time. Sequenced sample: PBMCs. Receptors were obtained from a boy aged 2 to 9 in good health and CMV-seronegative.

This rearrangement joins TRBV6-1 to TRBJ2-7, with no clear D. Per the germline V gene, CDR1 is MNHNS and CDR2 is SASEGT. The CDR3 is made up of 12 amino acids. Trimming took off 3 bases at V and 3 bases at J, with 6 bases between the two ends. The DNA of the CDR3 is TGTGCCAGCAGTGAGTCTTTCTACGAGCAGTACTTC. Encoded protein: CASSESFYEQYF.

This clone appeared once. A read error may account for a junction end that differs from germline. The V call is TRBV7-7, the J call TRBJ2-1; D is perhaps TRBD1 (5 bases). The CDR3 has 15 residues. Germline assignment: CDR1 SSHAT and CDR2 FNYEAQ (reference sequence). The CDR3 loop reads CASSPGQGPYNEQFF. CDR3 nucleotides: TGTGCTAGCAGCCCAGGCCAGGGTCCCTACAATGAGCAGTTCTTC. Using reference TRBV7-7 and TRBJ2-1 for the parts outside the CDR3, the full variable domain is GAGVSQSPRYKVTKRGQDVTLRCDPISSHATLYWYQQALGQGPEFLTYFNYEAQPDKSGLPSDRFSAERPEGSISTLTIQRTEQRDSAMYRCASSPGQGPYNEQFFGPGTRLTVL.

V gene TRBV6-6 combines with J gene TRBJ2-3, with 8 bases that match TRBD2. The CDR3 covers 14 residues. The germline CDR1 and CDR2 sequences are MNHNY and SVGAGI (reference sequence). Unmatched junction bases numbered 4, after V lost 5 bases and J lost 3 bases. The CDR3 spells CASSKREITDTQYF. The DNA for the CDR3 is TGTGCCAGCAGTAAGCGGGAGATTACAGATACGCAGTATTTT.

Note on this clone: This specimen includes other DNA sequences encoding the same CDR3. V and J are TRBV19 and TRBJ1-1; a weak D match, TRBD1 (5 bases). Looked up from germline, CDR1 is LNHDA and CDR2 is SQIVND (reference sequence). The germline V and J ends were trimmed by 5 bases and 0 bases, with 7 bases remaining between them. CDR3 length: 13 residues. The CDR3 loop is CASSRGMNTEAFF. CDR3 DNA sequence: TGTGCCAGTAGTCGGGGGATGAACACTGAAGCTTTCTTT.

This clone was picked up one time. The chain carries TRBV10-3 and TRBJ1-2; D is undetermined. Germline CDR1 ENHRY, CDR2 SYGVKD. V was trimmed by 3 bases and J by 6 bases, leaving 5 bases between them. This CDR3 spans 11 amino acids. CDR3 DNA: TGTGCCATCAGTGACGAGAATGGCTACACCTTC. Its protein is CAISDENGYTF.

The V and J genes are TRBV6-1 and TRBJ2-1, with 11 bases fitting TRBD2. Trimming at V came to 0 bases and at J to 7 bases, leaving 2 bases not matched to a gene. Germline V lookup: CDR1 MNHNS, CDR2 SASEGT. The CDR3 extends over 15 amino acids. Here the CDR3 reads CASSEATSGSNEQFF. DNA for the CDR3: TGTGCCAGCAGTGAAGCAACTAGCGGGAGTAATGAGCAGTTCTTC.

This clone was picked up one time. The V and J genes are TRBV5-5 and TRBJ2-2; D ambiguous. This CDR3 contains 15 residues. Germline CDR1 reads SGHKS; CDR2 reads YYEKEE (reference sequence). Trimming pared 7 bases from V and 7 bases from J, leaving 20 bases between. The CDR3 spells CASSPGPVLGGELFF. The DNA for the CDR3 is TGTGCCAGCTCCCCGGGTCCAGTCTTAGGCGGGGAGCTGTTTTTT.

This chain uses TRBV5-1 with TRBJ2-1; the match to TRBD2 covers 9 bases. The junction had 12 bases not matched to a gene; V was cut back by 0 bases and J by 11 bases. The CDR3 sequence is 16 residues long. The V gene's germline CDR1 is SGHRS and CDR2 YFSETQ. In DNA, the CDR3 is TGCGCCAGCAGCTTGGCCGGTAGCGGGGGTGGCCCTCAGCAGTTCTTC. Translation gives CASSLAGSGGGPQQFF.

As concerns this clone: At one of its ends the junction is not consistent with the germline gene, which may arise from a read error. The J gene is TRBJ2-3, the V gene TRBV7-9; D is undetermined. The CDR3 contains 15 residues. Germline CDR1 SEHNR, CDR2 FQNEAQ (reference sequence). The CDR3 DNA sequence: TGTTCCAGCAGCCCCATCTTGAGGAGTACAGATACGCAGTATTTT. It encodes CSSSPILRSTDTQYF.

The chain combines TRBV14 with TRBJ2-1; 7 bases agree with TRBD1. The CDR3 runs to 15 residues. Germline lookup yields CDR1 SGHDN and CDR2 FVKESK. The ends lost 4 bases at V and 2 bases at J; junction bases unmatched: 5. The CDR3 sequence is CASSLGQGAYNEQFF. In nucleotides, the CDR3 is TGTGCCAGCAGCCTAGGCCAGGGGGCCTACAATGAGCAGTTCTTC.

DNA of the CDR3: TGTGCCAGCAGCCAAGAGGTACAGCCAACACAGGATACGCAGTATTTT. Translated, it gives CASSQEVQPTQDTQYF. The V gene is TRBV4-2, the J gene TRBJ2-3; D remains unclear. Germline V gives CDR1 LGHNA, CDR2 YNFKEQ. Trimming shortened V by 0 bases and J by 6 bases, and 16 bases separated the two germline ends. This CDR3 has 16 residues.

This clone was detected a few times. The chain recombines TRBV2 with TRBJ2-7, with no clear D. This CDR3 contains 12 residues. Trimming removed 1 base at V and 3 bases at J, with 4 bases between. CDR1 is SNHLY and CDR2 is FYNNEI in the germline V gene. The CDR3 sequence is CASSEGVYEQYF. CDR3 DNA sequence: TGTGCCAGCAGTGAAGGCGTCTACGAGCAGTACTTC. Full variable domain (missing parts from reference TRBV2 and TRBJ2-7): EPEVTQTPSHQVTQMGQEVILRCVPISNHLYFYWYRQILGQKVEFLVSFYNNEISEKSEIFDDQFSVERPDGSNFTLKIRSTKLEDSAMYFCASSEGVYEQYFGPGTRLTVT.

The rearrangement links TRBV19 to TRBJ1-2, with D possibly being TRBD1 (6 bases). Germline CDR1 LNHDA, CDR2 SQIVND (reference sequence). The CDR3 totals 15 residues. Trimming pared 5 bases from V and 4 bases from J, leaving 17 bases between. CDR3 DNA sequence: TGTGCCAGTAGTTCACAGGGAAGGAAGGGCTATGGCTACACCTTC. Encoded protein: CASSSQGRKGYGYTF.

Comment on this clone: This CDR3 is also generated by other DNA sequences in the sample. V usage is TRBV4-3 and J usage is TRBJ2-6, with D possibly TRBD1 on 5 matching bases. CDR1 is LGHNA and CDR2 is YSLEER in the germline V gene. There are 16 residues in the CDR3. V was pared by 6 bases and J by 1 base, with 13 bases between. The CDR3, as DNA: TGCGCCAGCAGTCCCGGGCGGACATCTGGGGCCAACGTCCTGACTTTC. This codes for CASSPGRTSGANVLTF.

The chain carries TRBV27 and TRBJ1-6; 7 nucleotides line up with TRBD1. V trimming: 2 bases; J trimming: 12 bases; junction bases outside the gene matches: 10. CDR1 and CDR2 (germline): MNHEY, SMNVEV (reference sequence). The CDR3 loop spans 15 amino acids. In DNA, the CDR3 is TGTGCCAGCAGTTTAGTCTGGCAGGGGGATGAACCCCTCCACTTT. This codes for CASSLVWQGDEPLHF.

The rearrangement uses TRBV5-1 and TRBJ2-3; D is possibly TRBD1 (6 bases). Germline assignment: CDR1 SGHRS and CDR2 YFSETQ. The CDR3 has 15 amino acids. V was clipped by 4 bases and J by 0 bases, with 12 bases between them. The CDR3 sequence: CASSLGTRSTDTQYF. CDR3 nucleotides: TGCGCCAGCAGCCTGGGGACACGAAGCACAGATACGCAGTATTTT.

This clone was seen a few times. The rearrangement joins TRBV5-1 to TRBJ2-1; D not resolved. Trimming removed 2 bases at V and 0 bases at J, with 9 bases between. The CDR3 is made up of 15 amino acids. Germline loops: CDR1 SGHRS, CDR2 YFSETQ. This CDR3 is CASSFPSVSYNEQFF. The CDR3 DNA sequence: TGCGCCAGCAGCTTCCCGTCCGTCTCCTACAATGAGCAGTTCTTC.

The V gene is TRBV4-1, the J gene TRBJ1-2, with TRBD1 identical over 7 bases. After removal of 6 bases from V and 7 bases from J, the junction contained 14 bases not matched to a gene. This CDR3 comprises 15 residues. Germline assignment: CDR1 MGHRA and CDR2 YSYEKL. The CDR3 sequence is CASRRVGGTDSGYTF. The CDR3 bases are TGCGCCAGCAGAAGGGTTGGCGGGACAGACTCTGGCTACACCTTC.

V usage is TRBV2 and J usage is TRBJ2-3; TRBD2 aligns across 11 bases. Germline trimming cut 9 bases from V and 2 bases from J; bases unmatched to any gene: 4. The CDR3 is 14 amino acids. Per the germline V gene, CDR1 is SNHLY and CDR2 is FYNNEI. CDR3 in amino acids: CARGTSGFTDTQYF. In DNA, the CDR3 is TGTGCCAGGGGGACTAGCGGTTTCACAGATACGCAGTATTTT.